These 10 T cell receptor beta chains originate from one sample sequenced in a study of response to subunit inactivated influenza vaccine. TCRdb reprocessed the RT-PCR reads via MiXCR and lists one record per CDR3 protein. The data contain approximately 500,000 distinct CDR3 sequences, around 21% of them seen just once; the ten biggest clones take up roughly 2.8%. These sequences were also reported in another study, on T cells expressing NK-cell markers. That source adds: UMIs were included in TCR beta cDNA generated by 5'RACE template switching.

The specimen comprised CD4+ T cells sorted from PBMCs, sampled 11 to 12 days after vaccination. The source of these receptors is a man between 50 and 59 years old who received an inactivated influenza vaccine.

CDR3 sequence reads: CASNSGALSYEQYF. The DNA of the CDR3 is TGTGCCAGCAATTCGGGGGCCCTCTCCTACGAGCAGTACTTC. The gene calls are TRBV2 and TRBJ2-7; tentatively, D is TRBD1 or TRBD2 (6 bases each). The CDR3 loop spans 14 amino acids. V gave up 7 bases and J gave up 0 bases, with 13 bases separating them. Germline V gives CDR1 SNHLY, CDR2 FYNNEI.

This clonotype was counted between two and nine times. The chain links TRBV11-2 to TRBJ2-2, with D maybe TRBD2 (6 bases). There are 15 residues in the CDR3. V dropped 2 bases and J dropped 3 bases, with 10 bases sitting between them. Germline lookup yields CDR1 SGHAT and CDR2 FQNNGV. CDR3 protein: CASSLPGVYTGELFF. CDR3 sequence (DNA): TGTGCCAGCAGCTTACCGGGGGTCTACACCGGGGAGCTGTTTTTT.

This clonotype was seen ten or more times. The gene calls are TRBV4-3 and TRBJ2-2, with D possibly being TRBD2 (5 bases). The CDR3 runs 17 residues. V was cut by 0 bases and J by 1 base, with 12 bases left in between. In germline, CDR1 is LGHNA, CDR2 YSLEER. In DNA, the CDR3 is TGCGCCAGCAGCCAAGATCACCCAGCGGTGAACACCGGGGAGCTGTTTTTT. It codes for CASSQDHPAVNTGELFF.

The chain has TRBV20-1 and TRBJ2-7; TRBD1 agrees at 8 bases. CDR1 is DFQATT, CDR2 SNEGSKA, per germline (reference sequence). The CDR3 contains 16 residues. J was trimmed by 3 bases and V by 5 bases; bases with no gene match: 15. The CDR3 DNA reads TGCAGTGCTTTTAATTCCCGGGACAGGACCAACTACGAGCAGTACTTC. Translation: CSAFNSRDRTNYEQYF.

The CDR3 nucleotides are TGTGCCAGCAGGGTAGTGGGGGGATTGCGGAATGAGCAGTTCTTC. Its protein is CASRVVGGLRNEQFF. The V and J genes are TRBV27 and TRBJ2-1; TRBD2 is a possible D gene (6 bases). The V gene's germline CDR1 is MNHEY and CDR2 SMNVEV (reference sequence). The V end lost 6 bases, the J end lost 7 bases, and 19 bases lay between the germline ends. The CDR3 length is 15 residues.

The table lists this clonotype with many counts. CDR3 residues: CASSFGRGRNEQYF. CDR3 coding DNA: TGTGCCAGCAGTTTCGGCAGGGGGAGGAACGAGCAGTACTTC. This chain joins TRBV28 and TRBJ2-7; weak D call: TRBD1 (7 bases). The CDR3 length is 14 residues. In germline, CDR1 is MDHEN, CDR2 SYDVKM. Trimming took 3 bases from V and 5 from J, leaving 14 bases between them. Together with reference TRBV28 and TRBJ2-7, the CDR3 gives the full variable domain: DVKVTQSSRYLVKRTGEKVFLECVQDMDHENMFWYRQDPGLGLRLIYFSYDVKMKEKGDIPEGYSVSREKKERFSLILESASTNQTSMYLCASSFGRGRNEQYFGPGTRLTVT.

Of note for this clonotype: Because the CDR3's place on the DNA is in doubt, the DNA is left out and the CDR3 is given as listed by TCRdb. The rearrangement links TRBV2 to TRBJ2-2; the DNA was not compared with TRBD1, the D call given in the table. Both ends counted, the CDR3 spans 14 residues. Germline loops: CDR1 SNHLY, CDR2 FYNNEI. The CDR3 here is CASILDSHTGELFF.

The CDR3 nucleotides are TGCGCCAGCAGTTGGACAGGGGGCAACACTGAAGCTTTCTTT. This translates into CASSWTGGNTEAFF. The chain is built from TRBV5-1 and TRBJ1-1; the match to TRBD1 covers 11 bases. CDR1 is SGHRS and CDR2 is YFSETQ in the germline V gene. Trimming cost V 5 bases and J 2 bases; bases outside gene matches: 2. This CDR3 contains 14 residues.

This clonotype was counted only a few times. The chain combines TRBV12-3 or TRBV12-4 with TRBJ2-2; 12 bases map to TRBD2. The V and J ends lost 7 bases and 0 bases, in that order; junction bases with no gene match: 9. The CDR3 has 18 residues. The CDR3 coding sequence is TGTGCCAGCACCAACCGTTGGACTAGCGGGGCGAACACCGGGGAGCTGTTTTTT. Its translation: CASTNRWTSGANTGELFF.

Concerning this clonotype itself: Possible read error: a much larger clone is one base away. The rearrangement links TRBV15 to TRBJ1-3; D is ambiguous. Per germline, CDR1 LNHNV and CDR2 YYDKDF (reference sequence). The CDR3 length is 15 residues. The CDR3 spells CATSSGGASGNTICF. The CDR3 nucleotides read TGTGCCACCAGCAGCGGCGGAGCTTCTGGAAACACCATATGTTTT.